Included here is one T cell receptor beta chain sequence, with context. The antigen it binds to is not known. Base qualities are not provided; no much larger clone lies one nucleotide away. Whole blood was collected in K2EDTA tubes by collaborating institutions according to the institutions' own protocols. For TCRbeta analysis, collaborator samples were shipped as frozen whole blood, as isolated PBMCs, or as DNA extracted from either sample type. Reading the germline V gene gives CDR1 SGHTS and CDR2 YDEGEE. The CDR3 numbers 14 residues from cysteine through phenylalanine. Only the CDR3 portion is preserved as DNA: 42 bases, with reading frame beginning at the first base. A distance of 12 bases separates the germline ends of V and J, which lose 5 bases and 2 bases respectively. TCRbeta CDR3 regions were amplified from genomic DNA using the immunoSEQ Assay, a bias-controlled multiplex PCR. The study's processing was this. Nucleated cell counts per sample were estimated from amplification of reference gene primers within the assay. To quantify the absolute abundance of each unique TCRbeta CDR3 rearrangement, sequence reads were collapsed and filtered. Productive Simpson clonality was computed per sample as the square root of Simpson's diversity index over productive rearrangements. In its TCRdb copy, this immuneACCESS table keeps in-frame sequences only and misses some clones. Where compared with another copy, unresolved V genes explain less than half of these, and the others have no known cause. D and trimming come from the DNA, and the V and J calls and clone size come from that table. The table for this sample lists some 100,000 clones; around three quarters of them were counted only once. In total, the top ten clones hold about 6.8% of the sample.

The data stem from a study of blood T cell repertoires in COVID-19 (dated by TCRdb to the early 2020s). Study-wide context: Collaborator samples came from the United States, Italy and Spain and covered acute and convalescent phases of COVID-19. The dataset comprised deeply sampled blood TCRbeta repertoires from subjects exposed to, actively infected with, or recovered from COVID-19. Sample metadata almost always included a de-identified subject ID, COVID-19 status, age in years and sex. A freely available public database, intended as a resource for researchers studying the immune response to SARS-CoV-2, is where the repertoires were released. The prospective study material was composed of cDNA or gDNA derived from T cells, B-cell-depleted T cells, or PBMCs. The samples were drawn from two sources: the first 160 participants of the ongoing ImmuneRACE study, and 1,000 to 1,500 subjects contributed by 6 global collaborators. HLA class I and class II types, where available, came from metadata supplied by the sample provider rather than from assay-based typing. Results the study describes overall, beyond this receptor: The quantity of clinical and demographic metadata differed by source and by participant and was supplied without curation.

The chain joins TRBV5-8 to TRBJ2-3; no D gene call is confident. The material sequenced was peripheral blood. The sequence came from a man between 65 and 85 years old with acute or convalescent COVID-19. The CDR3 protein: CASSFSTATDTQYF. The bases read TGTGCCAGCAGTTTTTCTACAGCCACAGATACGCAGTATTTT. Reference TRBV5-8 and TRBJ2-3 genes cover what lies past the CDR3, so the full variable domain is EAGVTQSPTHLIKTRGQQATLRCSPISGHTSVYWYQQALGLGLQFLLWYDEGEERNRGNFPPRFSGRQFPNYSSELNVNALELEDSALYLCASSFSTATDTQYFGPGTRLTVL.